This T cell receptor (beta chain) was recovered during a study of shared clonotypes between healthy human individuals. In the study overall: Three plates each covered CD4 naive and memory; CD8 naive two, CD8 memory one.

Source study methods: There were no quality scores in the junction-only immunoSEQ sequences, so filtering differed. The repertoire was sequenced with immunoSEQ multiplex PCR; TCRdb's copy has only in-frame clones and lacks some. D and trimming come from the DNA, and the V and J calls and clone size come from that table. The sample includes 90,000 to 120,000 clones, about 66% seen only once; the top ten take approximately 23%. Germline values: CDR1 SGDLS, CDR2 YYNGEE. There are 13 residues in the CDR3. Trimming at V came to 0 bases and at J to 6 bases, leaving 3 bases not matched to a gene. Among the donors, all were Caucasian adults who lived in Nashville, Tennessee.

The sample consisted of memory CD8+ T cells sorted from blood. Subset specified: CD45RO+ cells pooled with CCR7-negative TemRA cells. This TCR was recovered from a woman in her twenties or thirties in good health. The V and J genes are TRBV9 and TRBJ2-7, with 7 bases aligning to TRBD1. In DNA form, the CDR3 reads TGTGCCAGCAGCGTAGAAGGGGGCCCCGAGCAGTACTTC. It is translated as CASSVEGGPEQYF.